Given below is one TCR beta chain in context. Other DNA variants within this sample encode the same CDR3. The data originate from a study of shared clonotypes between healthy human individuals. CDR3 length equals 16 residues. Per germline, CDR1 SEHNR and CDR2 FQNEAQ (reference sequence). V was clipped by 3 bases and J by 0 bases, with 14 bases between them. CD45RO-negative, CCR7-selected cells formed the naive CD8 fraction, which excluded terminally differentiated effector memory CD45RA+ cells. Assay execution proceeded at the deep level. Generated by immunoSEQ multiplex PCR, the TCRdb table keeps only in-frame clones and is missing some. The sample includes about 2.1 million clones, 85% to 95% of them seen just once.

This clonotype originated in a man in his late teens or twenties in good health. Some clones in this sample may be carry-over from other donors' samples. The genes are TRBV7-9 and TRBJ1-1; possible D gene TRBD1, 6 bases. The material sequenced was naive CD8+ T cells from PBMCs. In DNA form, the CDR3 reads TGTGCCAGCAGCTTCCCACTACAGGGATTGAACACTGAAGCTTTCTTT. Its translation is CASSFPLQGLNTEAFF.